Following are 8 T cell receptor beta chains from one sample sequenced in a study of beta chain features in type 1 diabetes. Findings of the study overall: Researchers report that Type 1 diabetes patients had moderately but significantly shorter TCRB CDR3s across all four CD4+ subsets.

TCRB transcripts that were expressed got sequenced, as all of the isolated RNA had been reverse transcribed. The protocol was immunoSEQ multiplex PCR, while the TCRdb copy is restricted to in-frame clones and leaves out a portion. The sample contains under 850,000 clones, roughly 12% of which appear only once. The antigens these receptors bind are not known. Sequences were obtained from naive CD4+ T cells from blood. Source of these receptors: a man younger than 35 with type 1 diabetes.

The CDR3 DNA is TGTGCCAGCAGCGCCTTCGGTGAGCAGTTCTTC. This sequence encodes CASSAFGEQFF. The V and J genes are TRBV11-2 and TRBJ2-1, with D hard to call. CDR1 SGHAT and CDR2 FQNNGV come from the germline V gene. This CDR3 spans 11 amino acids. Trimming shortened V by 5 bases and J by 9 bases, and 8 bases separated the two germline ends.

J is TRBJ2-6 and V is TRBV28, with D possibly called TRBD1 or TRBD2 (5 bases each). The V gene lost 7 bases and the J gene lost 4 bases, with 14 bases spanning the gap. Germline assignment: CDR1 MDHEN and CDR2 SYDVKM. CDR3 size: 15 residues. The CDR3 reads CASIHARDGANVLTF. The CDR3 DNA sequence: TGTGCCAGCATCCATGCTAGGGACGGGGCCAACGTCCTGACTTTC.

This clone has only a few counts. The V call is TRBV13, the J call TRBJ2-3; D gene unclear. The CDR3 sequence is 13 residues long. Germline loops: CDR1 PRHDT, CDR2 FYEKMQ (reference sequence). V was trimmed by 5 bases and J by 6 bases, leaving 12 bases between them. The chain's CDR3 is CASSRKILDTQYF. CDR3 nucleotides: TGTGCCAGCAGCCGGAAAATACTCGATACGCAGTATTTT.

About this clone: Other DNA sequences from this sample encode an identical CDR3 as well. The J gene is TRBJ1-5, the V gene TRBV30; 8 nucleotides match TRBD1. The CDR3 runs 13 residues. Losses at the gene ends were 1 base for V and 6 bases for J; bases not matched to a gene: 2. From germline, CDR1 is GTSNPN and CDR2 SVGIG (reference sequence). The CDR3 DNA follows: TGTGCCTGGAGTGGTACAGGGGGTCAGCCCCAGCATTTT. Protein product: CAWSGTGGQPQHF. The complete variable domain, with remaining parts taken from reference TRBV30 and TRBJ1-5, reads SQTIHQWPATLVQPVGSPLSLECTVEGTSNPNLYWYRQAAGRGLQLLFYSVGIGQISSEVPQNLSASRPQDRQFILSSKKLLLSDSGFYLCAWSGTGGQPQHFGDGTRLSIL.

The genes are TRBV7-9 and TRBJ1-1, with TRBD1 identical over 10 bases. CDR1 and CDR2 from the germline V gene are SEHNR and FQNEAQ (reference sequence). The CDR3 sequence is 14 residues long. V dropped 5 bases and J dropped 4; count of bases not matched to a gene: 4. CDR3 nucleotides: TGTGCCAGCAGCCAGGACAGGGGGTTCACTGAAGCTTTCTTT. As protein: CASSQDRGFTEAFF.

The chain uses TRBV27 and TRBJ1-1; maybe TRBD1 (5 bases). Germline-derived CDR1 and CDR2 are MNHEY and SMNVEV (reference sequence). The germline V and J ends were trimmed by 7 bases and 1 base, with 19 bases remaining between them. The CDR3 consists of 16 residues. The CDR3 DNA reads as TGTGCCAGCACCCAAGGGTCAGGGATCGGGAACACTGAAGCTTTCTTT. Translating it yields CASTQGSGIGNTEAFF.

The genes are TRBV10-3 and TRBJ1-1; D is possibly TRBD1 (5 bases). The CDR3 has 13 residues. The germline gives CDR1 ENHRY, CDR2 SYGVKD. Trimming left V 7 bases short and J 0 bases short, with 9 bases between. The CDR3 here is CAIMTDLNTEAFF. The CDR3 DNA reads TGTGCCATCATGACAGACTTGAACACTGAAGCTTTCTTT.

The chain is built from TRBV12-5 and TRBJ2-1; TRBD1 might be the D (6 bases). The CDR3 runs 16 residues. The V end was cut by 0 bases, the J end by 7 bases, with 16 bases between. Germline V lookup: CDR1 LGHNT, CDR2 FRNRAP. The DNA of the CDR3 is TGTGCTAGTGGTTTGGTAGGGCAGGGGAAGATGAATGAGCAGTTCTTC. Translating it yields CASGLVGQGKMNEQFF.